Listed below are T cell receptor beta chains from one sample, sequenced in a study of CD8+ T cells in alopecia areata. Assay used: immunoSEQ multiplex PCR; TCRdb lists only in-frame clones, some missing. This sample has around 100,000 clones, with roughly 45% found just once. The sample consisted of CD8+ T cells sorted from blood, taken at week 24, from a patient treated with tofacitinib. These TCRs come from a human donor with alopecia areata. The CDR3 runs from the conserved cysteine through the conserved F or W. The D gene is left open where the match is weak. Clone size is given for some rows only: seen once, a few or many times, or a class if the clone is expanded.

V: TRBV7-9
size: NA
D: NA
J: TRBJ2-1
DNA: TGTGCCAGCAGCTTAGTTCCGGATCCCGACAATGAGCAGTTCTTC
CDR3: CASSLVPDPDNEQFF

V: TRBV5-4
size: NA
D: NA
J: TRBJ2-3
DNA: TGTGCCAGCAGCTTGTGGGGACTCAACACAGATACGCAGTATTTT
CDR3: CASSLWGLNTDTQYF

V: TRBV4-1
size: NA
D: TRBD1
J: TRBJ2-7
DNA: TGCGCCAGCAGCCAACAGACAGGGTACGAGCAGTACTTC
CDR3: CASSQQTGYEQYF

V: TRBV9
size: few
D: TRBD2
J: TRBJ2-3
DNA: TGTGCCAGCAGTGTGAGCGGGAGGGCCGCTGATACGCAGTATTTT
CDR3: CASSVSGRAADTQYF

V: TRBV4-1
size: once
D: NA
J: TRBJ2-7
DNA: TGCGCCAGCAGCCAAGAGCTAGGGGTCCCGGGATACGAGCAGTACTTC
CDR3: CASSQELGVPGYEQYF

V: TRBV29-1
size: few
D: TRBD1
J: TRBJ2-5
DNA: TGCAGCGTCCGGGCCCTGGGACAGGAGAGGGAGACCCAGTACTTC
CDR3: CSVRALGQERETQYF

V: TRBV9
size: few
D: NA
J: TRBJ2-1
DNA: TGTGCCAGCAGCTCCACCAGCGAGAGGGAGCAGTTCTTC
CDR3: CASSSTSEREQFF

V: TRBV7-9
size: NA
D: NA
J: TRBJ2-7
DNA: TGTGCCAGCAGCCCGAGGACACCCGCCTACGAGCAGTACTTC
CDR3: CASSPRTPAYEQYF

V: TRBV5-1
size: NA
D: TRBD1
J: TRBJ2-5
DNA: TGCGCCAGCAGCTTGGAGGGATGGGGACAGTACGAGACCCAGTACTTC
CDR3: CASSLEGWGQYETQYF

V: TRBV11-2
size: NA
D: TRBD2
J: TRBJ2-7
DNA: TGTGCCAGCGGGGGACTAGCGGAGTACGAGCAGTACTTC
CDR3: CASGGLAEYEQYF

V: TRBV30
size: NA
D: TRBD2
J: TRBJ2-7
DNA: TGTGCCTGGAATATGGGGAGGGGACCCTACGAGCAGTACTTC
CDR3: CAWNMGRGPYEQYF

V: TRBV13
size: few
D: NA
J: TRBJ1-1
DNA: TGTGCCAGCAGCGGGGGAGGGGACACTGAAGCTTTCTTT
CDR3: CASSGGGDTEAFF

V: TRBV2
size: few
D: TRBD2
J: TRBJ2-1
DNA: TGTGCCAGCAGTTCTCTAGCGGCCAACAATGAGCAGTTCTTC
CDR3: CASSSLAANNEQFF

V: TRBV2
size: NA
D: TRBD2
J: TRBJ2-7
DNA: TGTGCCAGGGGAGCTAGCGGGAGCTACGAGCAGTACTTC
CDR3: CARGASGSYEQYF

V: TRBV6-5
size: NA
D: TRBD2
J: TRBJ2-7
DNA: TGTGCCAGCAGTTACTCGATCGCGGGGGGCGCCTACGAGCAGTACTTC
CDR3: CASSYSIAGGAYEQYF

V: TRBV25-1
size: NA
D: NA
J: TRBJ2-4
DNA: TGTGCCAGCGGTACCCATAGCTTAGCCAAAAACATTCAGTACTTC
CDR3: CASGTHSLAKNIQYF

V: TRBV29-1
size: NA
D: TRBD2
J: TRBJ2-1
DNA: TGCAGCGCTTTAGCGGGCGGCTCCTACAATGAGCAGTTCTTC
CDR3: CSALAGGSYNEQFF

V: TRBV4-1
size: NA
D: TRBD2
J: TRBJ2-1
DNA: TGCGCCAGCAGCCAAGGAGCGGGGGGAGGCAATGAGCAGTTCTTC
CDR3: CASSQGAGGGNEQFF